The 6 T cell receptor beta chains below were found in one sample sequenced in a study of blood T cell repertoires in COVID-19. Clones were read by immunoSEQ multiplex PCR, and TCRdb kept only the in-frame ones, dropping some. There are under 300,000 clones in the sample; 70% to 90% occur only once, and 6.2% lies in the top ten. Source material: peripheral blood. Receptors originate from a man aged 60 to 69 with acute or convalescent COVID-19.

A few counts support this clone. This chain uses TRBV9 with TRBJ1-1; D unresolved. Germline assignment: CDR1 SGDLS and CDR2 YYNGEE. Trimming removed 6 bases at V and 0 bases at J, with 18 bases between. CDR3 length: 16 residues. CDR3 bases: TGTGCCAGCAACCCCTTGGGAGCTGGGGTGAACACTGAAGCTTTCTTT. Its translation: CASNPLGAGVNTEAFF.

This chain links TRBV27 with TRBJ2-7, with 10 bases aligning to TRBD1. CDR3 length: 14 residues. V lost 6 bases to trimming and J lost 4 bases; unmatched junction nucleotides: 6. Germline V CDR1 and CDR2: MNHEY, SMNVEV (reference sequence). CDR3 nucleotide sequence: TGTGCCAGCAGCACCACGGGACAGGGGTACGAGCAGTACTTC. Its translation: CASSTTGQGYEQYF.

CDR3 in DNA: TGTGCCAGCACCTTGCCGCGACAGGGGGCTTGGACCGGGGAGCTGTTTTTT. Translating gives CASTLPRQGAWTGELFF. J is TRBJ2-2 and V is TRBV11-2; 10 bases align to TRBD1. This CDR3 comprises 17 residues. The J segment lost 5 bases and the V segment lost 7 bases, leaving 13 bases of the junction unmatched. CDR1 is SGHAT and CDR2 is FQNNGV in the germline V gene.

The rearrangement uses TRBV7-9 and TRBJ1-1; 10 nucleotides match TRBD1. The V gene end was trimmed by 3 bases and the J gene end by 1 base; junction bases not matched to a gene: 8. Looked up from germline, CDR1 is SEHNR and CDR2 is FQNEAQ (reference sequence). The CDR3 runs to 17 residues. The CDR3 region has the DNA TGTGCCAGCAGCTTCATCGGGGGGACAGGGGAGAACACTGAAGCTTTCTTT. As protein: CASSFIGGTGENTEAFF.

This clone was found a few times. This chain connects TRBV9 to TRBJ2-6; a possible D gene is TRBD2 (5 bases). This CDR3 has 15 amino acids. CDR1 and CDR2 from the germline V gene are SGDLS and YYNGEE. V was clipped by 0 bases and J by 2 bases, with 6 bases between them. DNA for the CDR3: TGTGCCAGCAGCGTAGCCGGGGCTGGGGCCAACGTCCTGACTTTC. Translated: CASSVAGAGANVLTF.

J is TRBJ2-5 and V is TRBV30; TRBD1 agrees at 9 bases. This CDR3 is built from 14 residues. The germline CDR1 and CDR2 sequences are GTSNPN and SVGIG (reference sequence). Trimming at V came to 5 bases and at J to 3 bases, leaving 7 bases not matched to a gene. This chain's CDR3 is CAWGDRAPKETQYF. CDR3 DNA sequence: TGTGCCTGGGGGGACAGGGCGCCAAAAGAGACCCAGTACTTC.